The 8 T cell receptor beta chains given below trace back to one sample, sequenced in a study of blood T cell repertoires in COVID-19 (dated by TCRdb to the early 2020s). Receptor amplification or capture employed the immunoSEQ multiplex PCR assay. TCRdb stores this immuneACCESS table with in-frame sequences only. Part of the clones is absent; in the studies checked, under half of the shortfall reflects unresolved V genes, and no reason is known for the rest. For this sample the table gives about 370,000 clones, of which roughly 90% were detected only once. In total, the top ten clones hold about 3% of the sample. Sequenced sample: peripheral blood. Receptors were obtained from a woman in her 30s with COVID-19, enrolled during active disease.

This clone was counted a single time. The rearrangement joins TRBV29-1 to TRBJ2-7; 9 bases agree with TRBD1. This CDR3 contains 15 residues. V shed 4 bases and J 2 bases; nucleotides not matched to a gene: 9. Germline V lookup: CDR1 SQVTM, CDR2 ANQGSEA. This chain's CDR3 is CSVGRDREFPYEQYV. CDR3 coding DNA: TGCAGCGTTGGCCGGGACAGGGAGTTTCCCTACGAGCAGTACGTC.

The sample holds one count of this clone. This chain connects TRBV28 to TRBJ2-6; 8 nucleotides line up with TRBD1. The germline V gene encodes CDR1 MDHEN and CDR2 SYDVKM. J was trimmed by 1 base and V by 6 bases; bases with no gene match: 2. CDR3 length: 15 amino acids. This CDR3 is CASSRTGSGANVLTF. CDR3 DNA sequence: TGTGCCAGCAGCCGGACAGGGTCTGGGGCCAACGTCCTGACTTTC.

CDR3 protein: CASSMETGELFF. As DNA, the CDR3 is TGTGCCAGCAGTATGGAGACCGGGGAGCTGTTTTTT. The gene calls are TRBV27 and TRBJ2-2; D ambiguous. The V end was cut by 5 bases, the J end by 5 bases, with 6 bases between. The CDR3 contains 12 residues. Germline assignment: CDR1 MNHEY and CDR2 SMNVEV (reference sequence).

The CDR3, as DNA: TGTGCCAGCAGCCAAGGGGACAGGCCCCAGCATTTT. Residues: CASSQGDRPQHF. The rearrangement joins TRBV14 to TRBJ1-5; 7 bases fit TRBD1. V shed 1 base and J 9 bases; nucleotides not matched to a gene: 0. Germline V gene lookup returns CDR1 SGHDN and CDR2 FVKESK. CDR3 length: 12 residues.

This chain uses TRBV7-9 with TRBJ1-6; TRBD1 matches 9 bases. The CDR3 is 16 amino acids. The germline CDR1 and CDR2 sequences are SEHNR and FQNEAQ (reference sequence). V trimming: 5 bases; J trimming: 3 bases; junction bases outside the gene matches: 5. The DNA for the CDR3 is TGTGCCAGCAGCGCCCTGGGACAGGGCTATAATTCACCCCTCCACTTT. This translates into CASSALGQGYNSPLHF.

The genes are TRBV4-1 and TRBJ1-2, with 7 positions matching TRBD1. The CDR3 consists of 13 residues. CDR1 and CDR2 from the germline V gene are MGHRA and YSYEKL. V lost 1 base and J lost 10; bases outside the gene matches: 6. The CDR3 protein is CASSQVGTDYYTF. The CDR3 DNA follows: TGCGCCAGCAGCCAAGTGGGGACAGACTACTACACCTTC.

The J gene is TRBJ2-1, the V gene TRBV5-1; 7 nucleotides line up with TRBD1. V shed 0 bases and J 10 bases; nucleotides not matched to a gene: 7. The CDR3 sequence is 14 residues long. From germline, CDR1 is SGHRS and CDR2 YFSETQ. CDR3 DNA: TGCGCCAGCAGCTTGGTGCTACAGGGGCACGAGCAGTTCTTC. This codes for CASSLVLQGHEQFF.

The CDR3 region has the DNA TGTGCCAGCCAACGACAGGGGGAAACCTACGAGCAGTACTTC. Encoded protein: CASQRQGETYEQYF. The chain combines TRBV27 with TRBJ2-7; 9 bases align to TRBD1. CDR3 length: 14 residues. V gave up 8 bases and J gave up 2 bases; unmatched junction bases: 7. Germline CDR1 and CDR2: MNHEY and SMNVEV (reference sequence).